These T cell receptor beta chains were read from a single sample in a study of cytomegalovirus exposure and HLA in healthy donors. Sequenced by immunoSEQ multiplex PCR; TCRdb stores in-frame clones only, minus some. The clone table shows 95,000 to 150,000 clones, with the ten largest holding around 4%. The sequenced sample was PBMCs. These TCRs come from a man aged 18 to 30 in good health and CMV-seronegative. Each CDR3 is given with its conserved first and last residue. The D gene is left open where the match is weak.

V gene	D gene	J gene	CDR3 length	CDR3 protein	CDR3 DNA
TRBV9	TRBD1	TRBJ2-7	15	CASSVTGTGVYEQYF	TGTGCCAGCAGCGTAACCGGGACAGGGGTCTACGAGCAGTACTTC
TRBV5-8	TRBD1	TRBJ2-7	16	CASSWRQGELSYEQYF	TGTGCCAGCAGCTGGAGACAGGGGGAGTTATCCTACGAGCAGTACTTC
TRBV18	TRBD1	TRBJ1-2	16	CASSSGQGEVWYGYTF	TGTGCCAGCTCAAGCGGACAGGGTGAAGTATGGTATGGCTACACCTTC
TRBV27	.	TRBJ1-1	13	CASRPMGSTEAFF	TGTGCCAGCAGGCCTATGGGGAGCACTGAAGCTTTCTTT
TRBV5-6	TRBD1	TRBJ2-5	16	CASSFSTGTDQETQYF	TGTGCCAGCAGCTTCTCTACCGGGACAGACCAAGAGACCCAGTACTTC
TRBV7-8	.	TRBJ1-1	13	CASSLYGNTEAFF	TGTGCCAGCAGCTTATACGGGAACACTGAAGCTTTCTTT
TRBV13	TRBD1	TRBJ2-2	14	CASSPQGAGGELFF	TGTGCCAGCAGCCCACAGGGGGCGGGCGGGGAGCTGTTTTTT
TRBV15	TRBD2	TRBJ2-6	19	CATSRDTTSGDSGANVLTF	TGTGCCACCAGCAGAGATACGACTAGCGGGGACTCTGGGGCCAACGTCCTGACTTTC
TRBV14	TRBD2	TRBJ2-2	15	CASSHGTSPAGELFF	TGTGCCAGCAGCCATGGGACTAGCCCTGCCGGGGAGCTGTTTTTT
TRBV7-9	TRBD1	TRBJ1-1	14	CASSLTGGLTEAFF	TGTGCCAGCAGCTTAACAGGGGGCCTCACTGAAGCTTTCTTT
TRBV4-1	TRBD1	TRBJ2-7	15	CASSQEGTVSYEQYF	TGCGCCAGCAGCCAAGAGGGGACAGTGTCCTACGAGCAGTACTTC
TRBV6-6	TRBD2	TRBJ2-3	15	CASSYVSGGGDTQYF	TGTGCCAGCAGTTACGTTAGCGGGGGTGGAGATACGCAGTATTTT
TRBV19	.	TRBJ1-1	16	CASPPRLGGGYAEAFF	TGTGCCAGCCCACCTCGCCTCGGGGGTGGTTACGCTGAAGCTTTCTTT
TRBV6-5	TRBD1	TRBJ2-2	16	CASSSVGQGADGELFF	TGTGCCAGCAGTTCGGTCGGGCAGGGGGCTGACGGGGAGCTGTTTTTT
TRBV19	.	TRBJ2-3	13	CATPFRDTDTQYF	TGTGCCACCCCCTTCAGGGACACAGATACGCAGTATTTT
TRBV28	.	TRBJ2-7	13	CASGRGSTYEQYF	TGTGCCAGCGGGAGGGGGAGTACCTACGAGCAGTACTTC
TRBV7-9	TRBD1	TRBJ2-1	16	CASSLVQGVTYNEQFF	TGTGCCAGCAGCTTAGTACAGGGGGTTACCTACAATGAGCAGTTCTTC
TRBV5-1	.	TRBJ1-1	14	CASSLTAGGTEAFF	TGCGCCAGCAGCTTGACGGCCGGGGGAACTGAAGCTTTCTTT
TRBV2	.	TRBJ1-1	12	CASSAGNTEAFF	TGTGCCAGCAGTGCAGGGAACACTGAAGCTTTCTTT
TRBV6-5	.	TRBJ2-1	15	CASSFSSYSADEQFF	TGTGCCAGCAGTTTCTCTAGCTACTCCGCTGATGAGCAGTTCTTC
TRBV28	.	TRBJ2-1	14	CASSSRLVWNEQFF	TGTGCCAGCAGTTCGAGACTAGTGTGGAATGAGCAGTTCTTC
TRBV20-1	TRBD1	TRBJ1-1	11	CSAGDRSLAFF	TGCAGTGCCGGGGACAGGAGCTTGGCTTTCTTT
TRBV6-5	.	TRBJ1-6	14	CASWGHRDNSPLHF	TGTGCCAGCTGGGGACACAGGGACAATTCACCCCTCCACTTT
TRBV29-1	TRBD1	TRBJ1-2	14	CSVGTAAGSYGYTF	TGCAGCGTGGGGACAGCGGCCGGTAGCTATGGCTACACCTTC
TRBV5-1	.	TRBJ2-1	16	CASSLASGSGRDEQFF	TGCGCCAGCAGCTTGGCGAGCGGGTCCGGCCGTGATGAGCAGTTCTTC
TRBV27	TRBD1	TRBJ2-1	17	CASSLISGTGVRNEQFF	TGTGCCAGCAGTTTGATATCCGGGACAGGGGTCAGGAATGAGCAGTTCTTC
TRBV9	.	TRBJ2-7	13	CASSPYEAYEQYF	TGTGCCAGCAGCCCATATGAGGCCTACGAGCAGTACTTC
TRBV28	TRBD1	TRBJ1-5	19	CASSLLLGQGLVGNQPQHF	TGTGCCAGCAGTTTACTATTGGGACAGGGATTAGTAGGCAATCAGCCCCAGCATTTT
TRBV5-4	.	TRBJ1-1	14	CASSPGWENTEAFF	TGTGCCAGCAGCCCGGGGTGGGAGAACACTGAAGCTTTCTTT
TRBV19	TRBD2	TRBJ2-7	15	CASKRGTSGSHEQYF	TGTGCCAGTAAAAGAGGCACTAGCGGGAGTCACGAGCAGTACTTC
TRBV11-2	.	TRBJ1-1	14	CASSLEYSNTEAFF	TGTGCCAGCAGCTTAGAGTACAGCAACACTGAAGCTTTCTTT
TRBV10-1	.	TRBJ1-5	11	CASRGHQPQHF	TGCGCCAGCAGGGGGCACCAGCCCCAGCATTTT
TRBV5-4	TRBD1	TRBJ1-1	17	CASSLRNFRTGDTEAFF	TGTGCCAGCAGCTTGCGTAATTTTCGGACAGGGGACACTGAAGCTTTCTTT
TRBV15	.	TRBJ1-5	14	CATSIGGGNQPQHF	TGTGCCACCAGCATAGGGGGGGGCAATCAGCCCCAGCATTTT
TRBV5-4	.	TRBJ1-1	15	CASSLAGGANTEAFF	TGTGCCAGCAGCTTGGCGGGAGGGGCTAACACTGAAGCTTTCTTT
TRBV29-1	.	TRBJ2-7	14	CSVEEGGVSYEQYF	TGCAGCGTTGAAGAAGGAGGAGTATCCTACGAGCAGTACTTC
TRBV19	TRBD1	TRBJ2-7	14	CASSIRGPNYEQYF	TGTGCCAGTAGTATAAGGGGGCCCAACTACGAGCAGTACTTC
TRBV5-1	.	TRBJ2-2	13	CASSSVFAGELFF	TGCGCCAGCAGCTCAGTATTCGCCGGGGAGCTGTTTTTT
TRBV6-4	.	TRBJ1-2	12	CASSDSAYGYTF	TGTGCCAGCAGTGACTCGGCCTATGGCTACACCTTC
TRBV12-5	TRBD1	TRBJ2-7	14	CASGWGQGAYEQYF	TGTGCTAGTGGTTGGGGACAGGGGGCCTACGAGCAGTACTTC
TRBV7-2	TRBD1	TRBJ1-5	15	CASSSEGQGNQPQHF	TGTGCCAGCAGCTCCGAAGGACAGGGGAATCAGCCCCAGCATTTT
TRBV19	TRBD1	TRBJ1-4	14	CASISGGTGEKLFF	TGTGCCAGTATAAGTGGAGGGACAGGCGAAAAACTGTTTTTT
TRBV15	.	TRBJ1-5	14	CATGLSDIYQPQHF	TGTGCCACCGGGCTCTCGGACATATATCAGCCCCAGCATTTT
TRBV27	.	TRBJ2-7	14	CASKTGGVHYEQYF	TGTGCTAGCAAGACTGGCGGGGTACACTACGAGCAGTACTTC
TRBV9	.	TRBJ2-7	14	CASSVEGRAGEQYF	TGTGCCAGCAGCGTAGAAGGCAGGGCAGGCGAGCAGTACTTC
TRBV27	.	TRBJ2-5	13	CASSLETGSSQYF	TGTGCCAGCAGTTTAGAAACAGGGTCGTCCCAGTACTTC
TRBV19	TRBD1	TRBJ1-5	11	CASLQGAFQHF	TGTGCCAGCCTACAGGGGGCGTTCCAGCATTTT
TRBV18	.	TRBJ1-5	16	CASSPPEGTRNQPQHF	TGTGCCAGCTCACCACCGGAGGGGACTCGCAATCAGCCCCAGCATTTT
TRBV19	TRBD2	TRBJ2-3	15	CASSAGWTRSDTQYF	TGTGCCAGTAGCGCGGGGTGGACTAGGTCAGATACGCAGTATTTT
TRBV9	TRBD2	TRBJ2-2	14	CASSPGLATGELFF	TGTGCCAGCAGCCCCGGACTAGCAACCGGGGAGCTGTTTTTT
TRBV10-3	.	TRBJ2-1	14	CAIRPDRSYNEQFF	TGTGCCATCAGGCCAGACAGGTCCTACAATGAGCAGTTCTTC
TRBV5-6	.	TRBJ2-3	15	CASSPSQGSRNTQYF	TGTGCCAGCAGCCCCTCCCAGGGATCTCGTAATACGCAGTATTTT
TRBV9	.	TRBJ2-3	16	CASSVEASQRTDTQYF	TGTGCCAGCAGCGTAGAGGCTAGCCAGAGGACAGATACGCAGTATTTT
TRBV19	TRBD1	TRBJ1-1	16	CASSGVRTGTNTEAFF	TGTGCCAGTAGTGGTGTGAGGACAGGGACTAACACTGAAGCTTTCTTT